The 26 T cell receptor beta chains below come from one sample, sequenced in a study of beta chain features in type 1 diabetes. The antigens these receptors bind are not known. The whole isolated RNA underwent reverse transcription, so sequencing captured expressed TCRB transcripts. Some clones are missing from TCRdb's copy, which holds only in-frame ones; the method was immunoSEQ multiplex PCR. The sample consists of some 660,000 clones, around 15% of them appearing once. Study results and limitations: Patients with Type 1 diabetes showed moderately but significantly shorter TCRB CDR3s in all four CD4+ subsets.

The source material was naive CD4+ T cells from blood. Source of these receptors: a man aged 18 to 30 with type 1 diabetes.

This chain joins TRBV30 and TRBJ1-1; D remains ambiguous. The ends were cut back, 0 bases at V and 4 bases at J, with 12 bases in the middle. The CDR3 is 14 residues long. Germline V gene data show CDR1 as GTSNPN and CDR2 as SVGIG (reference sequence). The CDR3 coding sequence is TGTGCCTGGAGTGTAAGGATCTGGGGCACTGAAGCTTTCTTT. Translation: CAWSVRIWGTEAFF. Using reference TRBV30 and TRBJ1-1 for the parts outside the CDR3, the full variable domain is SQTIHQWPATLVQPVGSPLSLECTVEGTSNPNLYWYRQAAGRGLQLLFYSVGIGQISSEVPQNLSASRPQDRQFILSSKKLLLSDSGFYLCAWSVRIWGTEAFFGQGTRLTVV.

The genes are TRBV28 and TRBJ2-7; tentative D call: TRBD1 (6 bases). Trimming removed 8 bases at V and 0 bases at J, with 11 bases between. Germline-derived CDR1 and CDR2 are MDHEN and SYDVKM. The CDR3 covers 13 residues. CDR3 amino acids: CASARDISYEQYF. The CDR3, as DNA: TGTGCCAGCGCCCGGGACATCTCCTACGAGCAGTACTTC.

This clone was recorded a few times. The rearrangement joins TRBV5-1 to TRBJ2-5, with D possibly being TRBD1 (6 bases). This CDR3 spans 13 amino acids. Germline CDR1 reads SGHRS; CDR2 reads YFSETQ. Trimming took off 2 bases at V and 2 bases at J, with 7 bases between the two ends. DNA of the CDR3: TGCGCCAGCAGCTTCACAGGGCAAGAGACCCAGTACTTC. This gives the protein CASSFTGQETQYF.

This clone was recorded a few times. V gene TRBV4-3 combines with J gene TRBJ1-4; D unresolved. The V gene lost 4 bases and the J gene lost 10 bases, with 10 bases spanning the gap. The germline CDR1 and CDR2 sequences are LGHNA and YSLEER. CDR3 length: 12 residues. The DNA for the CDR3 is TGCGCCAGCAGCCCACCAGGTGGAAAACTGTTTTTT. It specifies CASSPPGGKLFF.

CDR3 in DNA: TGCGCCAGCAGCCAACTTGGACAGGGGTCGTCCGAGCAGTACTTC. Translated: CASSQLGQGSSEQYF. The chain is built from TRBV5-1 and TRBJ2-7; 9 bases fit TRBD1. This CDR3 is built from 15 residues. V was pared by 4 bases and J by 6 bases, with 11 bases of the junction left unmatched. The germline CDR1 and CDR2 sequences are SGHRS and YFSETQ. Supplemented by reference TRBV5-1 and TRBJ2-7, the full variable domain reads KAGVTQTPRYLIKTRGQQVTLSCSPISGHRSVSWYQQTPGQGLQFLFEYFSETQRNKGNFPGRFSGRQFSNSRSEMNVSTLELGDSALYLCASSQLGQGSSEQYFGPGTRLTVT.

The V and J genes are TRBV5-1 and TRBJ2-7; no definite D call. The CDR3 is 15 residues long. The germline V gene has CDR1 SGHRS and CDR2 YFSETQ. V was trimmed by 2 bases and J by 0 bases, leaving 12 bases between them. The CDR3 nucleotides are TGCGCCAGCAGCTTTGCTCCCCGGAGCTCCTACGAGCAGTACTTC. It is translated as CASSFAPRSSYEQYF. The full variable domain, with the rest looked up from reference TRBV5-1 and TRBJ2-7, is KAGVTQTPRYLIKTRGQQVTLSCSPISGHRSVSWYQQTPGQGLQFLFEYFSETQRNKGNFPGRFSGRQFSNSRSEMNVSTLELGDSALYLCASSFAPRSSYEQYFGPGTRLTVT.

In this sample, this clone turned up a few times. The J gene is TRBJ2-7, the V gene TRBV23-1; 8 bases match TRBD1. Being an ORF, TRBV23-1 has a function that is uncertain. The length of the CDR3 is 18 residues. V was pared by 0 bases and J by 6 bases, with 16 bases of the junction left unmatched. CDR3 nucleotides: TGCGCCAGCAGTCAATCGTGGACAGGGCCCGTGGGTCTGGGCGAGCAGTACTTC. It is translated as CASSQSWTGPVGLGEQYF.

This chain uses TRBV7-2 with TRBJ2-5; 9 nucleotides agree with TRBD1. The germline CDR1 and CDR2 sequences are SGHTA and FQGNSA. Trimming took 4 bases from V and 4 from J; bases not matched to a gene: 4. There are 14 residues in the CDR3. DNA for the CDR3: TGTGCCAGCAGCTCGGGACAGGGTGCAGAGACCCAGTACTTC. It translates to CASSSGQGAETQYF.

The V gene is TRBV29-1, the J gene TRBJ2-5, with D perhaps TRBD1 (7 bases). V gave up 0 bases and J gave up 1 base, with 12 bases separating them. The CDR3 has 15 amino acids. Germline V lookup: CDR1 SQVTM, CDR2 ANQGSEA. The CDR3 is CSVEDFRGAQETQYF. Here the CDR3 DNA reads TGCAGCGTTGAAGATTTCAGGGGGGCCCAAGAGACCCAGTACTTC. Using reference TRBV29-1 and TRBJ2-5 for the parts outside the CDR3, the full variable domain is SAVISQKPSRDICQRGTSLTIQCQVDSQVTMMFWYRQQPGQSLTLIATANQGSEATYESGFVIDKFPISRPNLTFSTLTVSNMSPEDSSIYLCSVEDFRGAQETQYFGPGTRLLVL.

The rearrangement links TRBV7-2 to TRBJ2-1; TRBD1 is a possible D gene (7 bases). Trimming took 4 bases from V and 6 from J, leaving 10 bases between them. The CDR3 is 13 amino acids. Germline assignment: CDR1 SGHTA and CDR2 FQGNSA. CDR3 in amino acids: CASSYRGGNEQFF. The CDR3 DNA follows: TGTGCCAGCAGCTACAGGGGAGGCAATGAGCAGTTCTTC.

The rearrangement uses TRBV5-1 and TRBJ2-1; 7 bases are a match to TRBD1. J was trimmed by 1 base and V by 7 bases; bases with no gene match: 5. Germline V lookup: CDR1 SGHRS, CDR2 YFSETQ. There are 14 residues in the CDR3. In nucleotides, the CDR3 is TGCGCCAGCGCGACAGGGCAGTCCTACAATGAGCAGTTCTTC. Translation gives CASATGQSYNEQFF.

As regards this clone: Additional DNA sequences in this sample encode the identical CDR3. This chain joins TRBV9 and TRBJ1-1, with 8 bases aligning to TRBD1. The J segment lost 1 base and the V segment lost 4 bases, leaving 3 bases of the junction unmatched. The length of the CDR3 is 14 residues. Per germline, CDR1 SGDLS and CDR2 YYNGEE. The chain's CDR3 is CASSPTGGNTEAFF. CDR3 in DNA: TGTGCCAGCAGCCCCACAGGGGGGAACACTGAAGCTTTCTTT.

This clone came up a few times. In DNA, the CDR3 is TGTGCCAGCAGCGTAGCTAAGACAGGGAATGTCGGCTACACCTTC. Residues: CASSVAKTGNVGYTF. The chain combines TRBV9 with TRBJ1-2; TRBD1 matches 7 bases. The CDR3 sequence is 15 residues long. CDR1 is SGDLS and CDR2 is YYNGEE in the germline V gene. J was trimmed by 8 bases and V by 0 bases; bases with no gene match: 10.

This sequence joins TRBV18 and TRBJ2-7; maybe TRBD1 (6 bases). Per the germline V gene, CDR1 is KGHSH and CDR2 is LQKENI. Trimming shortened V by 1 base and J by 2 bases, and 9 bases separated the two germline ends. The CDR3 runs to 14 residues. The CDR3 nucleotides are TGTGCCAGCTCACCACAGGGGGAAACCTACGAGCAGTACTTC. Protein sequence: CASSPQGETYEQYF.

The CDR3 nucleotides are TGTGCCAGCACCCCGGACGGATTATCTGGCACTGAAGCTTTCTTT. This encodes CASTPDGLSGTEAFF. The chain joins TRBV4-2 to TRBJ1-1, with D unclear. The CDR3 consists of 15 residues. V was trimmed by 7 bases and J by 4 bases, leaving 19 bases between them. Germline V gene sequence: CDR1 LGHNA, CDR2 YNFKEQ.

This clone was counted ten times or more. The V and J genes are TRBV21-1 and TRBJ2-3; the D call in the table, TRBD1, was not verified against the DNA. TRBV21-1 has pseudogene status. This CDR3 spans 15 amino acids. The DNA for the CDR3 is TGTGCCAGCAGCCCATTGGGGCCCTTCACAGATACGCAGTATTTT. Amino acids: CASSPLGPFTDTQYF.

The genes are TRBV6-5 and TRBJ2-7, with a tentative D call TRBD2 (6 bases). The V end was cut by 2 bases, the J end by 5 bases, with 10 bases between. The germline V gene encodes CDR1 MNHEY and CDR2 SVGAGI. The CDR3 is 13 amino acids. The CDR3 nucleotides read TGTGCCAGCAGTTACCGGGAGACCCACGAGCAGTACTTC. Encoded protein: CASSYRETHEQYF.

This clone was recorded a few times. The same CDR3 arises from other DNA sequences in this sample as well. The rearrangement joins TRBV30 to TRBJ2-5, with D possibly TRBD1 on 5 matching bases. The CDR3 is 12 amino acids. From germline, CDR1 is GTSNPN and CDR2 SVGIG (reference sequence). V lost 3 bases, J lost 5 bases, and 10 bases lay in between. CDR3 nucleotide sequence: TGTGCCTGGAGCGACAGCACGGAGACCCAGTACTTC. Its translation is CAWSDSTETQYF.

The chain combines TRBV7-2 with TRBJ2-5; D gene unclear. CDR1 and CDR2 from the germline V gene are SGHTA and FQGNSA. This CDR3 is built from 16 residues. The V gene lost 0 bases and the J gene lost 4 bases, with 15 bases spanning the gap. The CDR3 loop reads CASSLAASSLRETQYF. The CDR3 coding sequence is TGTGCCAGCAGCTTAGCGGCGTCTTCCCTGCGAGAGACCCAGTACTTC.

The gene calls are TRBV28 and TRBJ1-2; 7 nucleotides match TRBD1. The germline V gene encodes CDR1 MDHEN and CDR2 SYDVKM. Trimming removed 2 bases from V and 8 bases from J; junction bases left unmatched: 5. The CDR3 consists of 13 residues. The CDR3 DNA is TGTGCCAGCAGTTTAGAAGGGGGCAGAGGCTACACCTTC. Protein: CASSLEGGRGYTF.

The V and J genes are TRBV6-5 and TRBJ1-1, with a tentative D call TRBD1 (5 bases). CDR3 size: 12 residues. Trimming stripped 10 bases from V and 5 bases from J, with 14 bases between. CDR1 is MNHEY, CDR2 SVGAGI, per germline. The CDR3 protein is CATQGRGTEAFF. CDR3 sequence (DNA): TGTGCCACCCAGGGACGGGGGACTGAAGCTTTCTTT.

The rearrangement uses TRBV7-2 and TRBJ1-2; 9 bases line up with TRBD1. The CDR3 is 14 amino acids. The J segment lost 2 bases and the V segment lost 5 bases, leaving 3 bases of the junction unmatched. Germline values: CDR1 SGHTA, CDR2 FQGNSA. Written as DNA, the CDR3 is TGTGCCAGCAGCCTCGACAGGGGGAACTATGGCTACACCTTC. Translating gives CASSLDRGNYGYTF.

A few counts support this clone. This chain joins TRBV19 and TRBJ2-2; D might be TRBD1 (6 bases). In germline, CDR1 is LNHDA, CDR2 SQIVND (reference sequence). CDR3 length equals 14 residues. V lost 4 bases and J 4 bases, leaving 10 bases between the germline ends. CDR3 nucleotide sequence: TGTGCCAGTAGTAAACAGGGAAGCACCGGGGAGCTGTTTTTT. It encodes CASSKQGSTGELFF.

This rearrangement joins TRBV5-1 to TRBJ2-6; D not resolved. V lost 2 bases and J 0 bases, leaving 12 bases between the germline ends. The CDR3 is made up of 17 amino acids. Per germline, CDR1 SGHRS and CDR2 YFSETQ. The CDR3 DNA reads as TGCGCCAGCAGCTTTGGAGAAAGAAACTCTGGGGCCAACGTCCTGACTTTC. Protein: CASSFGERNSGANVLTF.

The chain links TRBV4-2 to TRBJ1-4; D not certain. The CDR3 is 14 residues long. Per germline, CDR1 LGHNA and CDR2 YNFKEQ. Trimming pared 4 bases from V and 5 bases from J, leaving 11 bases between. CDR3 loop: CASSPEQINEKLFF. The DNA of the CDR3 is TGTGCCAGCAGCCCCGAACAGATCAATGAAAAACTGTTTTTT.

CDR3 sequence reads: CASGQRGGANVLTF. The CDR3 nucleotides read TGTGCCAGCGGACAGCGGGGTGGGGCCAACGTCCTGACTTTC. The gene calls are TRBV6-1 and TRBJ2-6; D is perhaps TRBD2 (7 bases). Trimming stripped 8 bases from V and 3 bases from J, with 11 bases between. Germline assignment: CDR1 MNHNS and CDR2 SASEGT. The CDR3 length is 14 residues.